This entry lists 17 T cell receptor beta chains sequenced from one sample in a study of metastatic and nonmetastatic thyroid tumors. MiXCR reprocessed the PCR reads for TCRdb. This repertoire shows about 93,000 clones, about 12% found once; its top ten account for around 10%. All patients were treatment-naive before thyroid surgery. Sequencing used blood. These receptors were obtained from a female donor with papillary thyroid cancer or a benign thyroid nodule (not recorded which). Some clones in this sample may be carry-over from other donors' samples.

This clone was observed many times. This chain uses TRBV7-2 with TRBJ2-7; the D gene is possibly TRBD1 (5 bases). V was cut by 5 bases and J by 2 bases, with 16 bases left in between. The germline V gene encodes CDR1 SGHTA and CDR2 FQGNSA. The CDR3 is 15 amino acids. In DNA form, the CDR3 reads TGTGCCAGCAGCCCCGCCCAGGGCAAAGCCTACGAGCAGTACTTC. This codes for CASSPAQGKAYEQYF.

This clone was observed many times. V gene TRBV29-1 combines with J gene TRBJ2-7, with unresolved D. V dropped 4 bases and J dropped 3 bases, with 13 bases sitting between them. The CDR3 length is 13 residues. Per the germline V gene, CDR1 is SQVTM and CDR2 is ANQGSEA. The CDR3 bases are TGCAGCGTTGGGCACTCTAGGCTCTACGAGCAGTACTTC. Amino acids: CSVGHSRLYEQYF.

This clone showed up many times. This chain connects TRBV20-1 to TRBJ2-7, with TRBD2 matching 10 bases. This CDR3 has 15 residues. Germline CDR1 is DFQATT and CDR2 is SNEGSKA (reference sequence). V gave up 0 bases and J gave up 3 bases; unmatched junction bases: 5. CDR3 protein: CSARDGLAALYEQYF. The CDR3 coding sequence is TGCAGTGCTAGAGACGGACTAGCGGCCCTCTACGAGCAGTACTTC.

This clone came up many times. The CDR3 DNA follows: TGTGCCACCAGTAGGGCGGGGACTATTGAGCAGTTCTTC. Protein product: CATSRAGTIEQFF. This sequence joins TRBV24-1 and TRBJ2-1; 7 bases align to TRBD2. Germline loops: CDR1 KGHDR, CDR2 SFDVKD. The CDR3 contains 13 residues. The trim removed 6 bases at V and 9 bases at J, leaving 7 bases unmatched.

This clone was counted ten times or more. The J gene is TRBJ2-2, the V gene TRBV6-6; tentative D call: TRBD1 (6 bases). The CDR3 is 15 amino acids. V dropped 2 bases and J dropped 4 bases, with 11 bases sitting between them. Germline lookup yields CDR1 MNHNY and CDR2 SVGAGI (reference sequence). In DNA, the CDR3 is TGTGCCAGCAGTTACACCACAGGGACCACCGGGGAGCTGTTTTTT. It translates to CASSYTTGTTGELFF.

This clone occurred many times. J is TRBJ1-2 and V is TRBV6-5, with TRBD1 matching over 9 bases. The CDR3 covers 14 residues. Germline V gives CDR1 MNHEY, CDR2 SVGAGI. Unmatched junction bases numbered 4, after V lost 2 bases and J lost 6 bases. The CDR3: CASSYGQGWNGYTF. The CDR3 bases are TGTGCCAGCAGTTACGGACAGGGGTGGAATGGCTACACCTTC.

With respect to this clone: One end of the junction does not line up with germline, which may come from a read error. This chain uses TRBV6-1 with TRBJ1-5; D is unclear. CDR1 is MNHNS and CDR2 is SASEGT in the germline V gene. The CDR3 totals 14 residues. The CDR3 sequence: CASSEGGGDHPQHF. CDR3 sequence (DNA): TGTGCCAGCAGTGAAGGAGGCGGAGATCATCCCCAGCATTTT.

This clone was found a few times. This may stem from a read error, because a much larger clone lies one nucleotide away. The chain employs TRBV28 and TRBJ2-5, with D perhaps matching TRBD2 (5 bases). CDR3 length: 13 amino acids. Germline values: CDR1 MDHEN, CDR2 SYDVKM. CDR3 loop: CAGRTRSEETQYF. The CDR3 nucleotides read TGTGCCGGCAGAACTAGGAGCGAAGAGACCCAGTACTTC.

The sample holds many counts of this clone. The rearrangement links TRBV20-1 to TRBJ2-7, with D unresolved. Germline V gene sequence: CDR1 DFQATT, CDR2 SNEGSKA (reference sequence). Trimming shortened V by 0 bases and J by 6 bases, and 6 bases separated the two germline ends. The CDR3 is 11 residues long. CDR3 DNA: TGCAGTGCTAGAGATCGAGGCGAGCAGTACTTC. Encoded protein: CSARDRGEQYF.

There are many counts of this clone. The sample contains more than one DNA sequence encoding this CDR3. The chain couples TRBV9 to TRBJ2-7; D is perhaps TRBD2 (5 bases). Trimming pared 4 bases from V and 2 bases from J, leaving 13 bases between. Per germline, CDR1 SGDLS and CDR2 YYNGEE. The CDR3 has 14 amino acids. The CDR3 sequence is CASSSLGVAYEQYF. Written as DNA, the CDR3 is TGTGCCAGCAGCTCTTTGGGAGTAGCCTACGAGCAGTACTTC.

The chain employs TRBV19 and TRBJ1-5, with 9 bases that match TRBD1. The CDR3 has 15 residues. V dropped 3 bases and J dropped 7; count of bases not matched to a gene: 7. Per germline, CDR1 LNHDA and CDR2 SQIVND (reference sequence). CDR3 in DNA: TGTGCCAGTAGTATCGACAGGGGGGGAGTACAGCCCCAGCATTTT. Its translation is CASSIDRGGVQPQHF.

Notes on this clone: A junction end diverges from the germline sequence, so it may reflect a read error. V is TRBV7-8 and J is TRBJ2-5, with D perhaps TRBD1 (5 bases). The CDR3 length is 13 residues. Per germline, CDR1 SGHVS and CDR2 FQNEAQ. CDR3 nucleotides: TGTGCCAGCAGCCCAAGGGGCCAAGATACCCAGTACTTC. Protein product: CASSPRGQDTQYF.

In this sample, this clone turned up many times. This clone may be a read error of a much larger clone one base away. Here the CDR3 reads CASSPTSGSNNGQFF. DNA of the CDR3: TGTGCCAGCAGCCCGACTAGCGGGAGCAACAATGGGCAGTTCTTC. V usage is TRBV12-3 or TRBV12-4 and J usage is TRBJ2-1, with 12 nucleotides matching TRBD2. This CDR3 has 15 amino acids.

Concerning this clone: The junction shows a germline mismatch at one end, possibly a read error. V and J are TRBV5-4 and TRBJ2-5; 7 bases fit TRBD2. The germline gives CDR1 SGHNT, CDR2 YYREEE (reference sequence). The CDR3 consists of 15 residues. CDR3 sequence reads: CASSLGAGDQGTQYF. CDR3 DNA sequence: TGTGCCAGCAGCTTGGGGGCGGGAGACCAAGGGACCCAGTACTTC.

This clone was seen many times. V usage is TRBV20-1 and J usage is TRBJ2-3; D is uncertain. Trimming took 1 base from V and 1 from J, leaving 3 bases between them. This CDR3 region has 12 residues. Germline CDR1 DFQATT, CDR2 SNEGSKA (reference sequence). CDR3 in DNA: TGCAGTGCTAGAGGGGGCACAGATACGCAGTATTTT. Its translation: CSARGGTDTQYF.

Of note for this clone: Here the CDR3 omits its conserved ending phenylalanine or tryptophan, so a read error is the likely source. The J gene is TRBJ2-1, the V gene TRBV6-1; D unclear. Trimming took 9 bases from V and 8 from J, leaving 20 bases between them. In germline, CDR1 is MNHNS, CDR2 SASEGT. This CDR3 is built from 14 residues. The CDR3 DNA is TGTGCCAGTACGTGGTACCCGGATGCGTATGAGCAGTTCCTC. Translation gives CASTWYPDAYEQFL.

This clone has just a few counts. This chain joins TRBV29-1 and TRBJ2-3; TRBD1 is a possible D gene (6 bases). Germline loops: CDR1 SQVTM, CDR2 ANQGSEA. CDR3 length: 15 residues. Trimming pared 1 base from V and 0 bases from J, leaving 11 bases between. This chain's CDR3 is CSVEAGVSSTDTQYF. DNA for the CDR3: TGCAGCGTTGAAGCAGGGGTCTCTAGCACAGATACGCAGTATTTT.